This is a list of T cell receptor beta chains from one sample in a study of regulatory T cells in long-lasting Graves disease. TCRdb recomputed calls from the multiplex PCR reads with MiXCR, one row per CDR3 protein. The table shows over 350,000 distinct CDR3 sequences, with under 25% occurring only once. The material was peripheral blood mononuclear cells (PBMCs), obtained when the disease was refractory, from a patient treated with antithyroid drugs. These receptors were taken from a female donor with Graves disease. Each CDR3 is given with its conserved first and last residue. A D gene is named only where the DNA matches it firmly. Not all rows give a size; the values are once, few, many and, for expanded clones, a class.

D gene,clone size,J gene,V gene,CDR3 DNA,CDR3 protein
TRBD1,many,TRBJ1-1,TRBV2,TGTGCCAGCAGTGACCCGCTCGACAGGGGAGAAACTGAAGCTTTCTTT,CASSDPLDRGETEAFF
TRBD1,.,TRBJ2-2,TRBV27,TGTGCCAGCAGTAACCCCGGGACAGCCGGGGAGCTGTTTTTT,CASSNPGTAGELFF
.,.,TRBJ1-2,TRBV19,TGTGCCAGTAGTTCCAGACAAGGCTTCGGCTACACCTTC,CASSSRQGFGYTF
.,many,TRBJ1-1,TRBV7-8,TGTGCCAGCCTCGCAGCCTCTAACACTGAAGCTTTCTTT,CASLAASNTEAFF
TRBD1,.,TRBJ2-7,TRBV29-1,TGCAGCGTGGGGGGTGGGGACAGGGGGCTCGAGCAGTACTTC,CSVGGGDRGLEQYF
.,.,TRBJ1-1,TRBV7-9,TGTGCCAGCAGTTCTTCATACAGGGCCAACACTGAAGCTTTCTTT,CASSSSYRANTEAFF
TRBD1,few,TRBJ2-7,TRBV20-1,TGCAGTGCTGGGACAGGGGTCTCCTACGAGCAGTACTTC,CSAGTGVSYEQYF
TRBD2,few,TRBJ2-7,TRBV5-1,TGCGCCAGCAGCTCGGGACTAGAACTACGTGAGCAGTACTTC,CASSSGLELREQYF
.,few,TRBJ1-2,TRBV7-9,TGTGCCAGCAGCTTAGTTCCGTTCGGCTACACCTTC,CASSLVPFGYTF
TRBD1,.,TRBJ2-2,TRBV10-2,TGCGCCAGCAGTGGACAGACAGGGTCCGGGGAGCTGTTTTTT,CASSGQTGSGELFF
.,.,TRBJ1-4,TRBV12-3/TRBV12-4,TGTGCCAGCAAGGGGGATTATGAAAAACTGTTTTTT,CASKGDYEKLFF
.,many,TRBJ1-2,TRBV3-1,TGTGCCAGCAGCTACGGGACATTCGAGGGCTACACCTTC,CASSYGTFEGYTF
.,many,TRBJ1-6,TRBV3-1,TGTGCCAGCGGGGAAACAGGAAGAAGAGGGTCACCCCTCCACTTT,CASGETGRRGSPLHF
TRBD1,.,TRBJ1-5,TRBV19,TGTGCCAGTAGTCTCACAGGGGGCGGGGGTCAGCCCCAGCATTTT,CASSLTGGGGQPQHF
.,.,TRBJ1-6,TRBV7-2,TGTGCCAGCAGCCCACCAGGGTCGGATTCACCCCTCCACTTT,CASSPPGSDSPLHF
.,.,TRBJ1-2,TRBV11-3,TGTGCCAGCAGCTTAGGCCCCCGACAGATTAATGGCTACACCTTC,CASSLGPRQINGYTF
TRBD1,.,TRBJ1-6,TRBV7-2,TGTGCCAGCAGCTTATGGACTCTGGGGACAGGGTTTTCACCCCTCCACTTT,CASSLWTLGTGFSPLHF
TRBD2,few,TRBJ2-1,TRBV19,TGTGCCAGTAGTAAAATTAGCGGGAGCTATAATGAGCAGTTCTTC,CASSKISGSYNEQFF
.,.,TRBJ2-7,TRBV20-1,TGCAGTACCTCGAGCAGAGGGTTATACGAGCAGTACTTC,CSTSSRGLYEQYF
.,.,TRBJ2-7,TRBV30,TGTGCCTGGAGTGTAACGGGAGCCCACGAGCAGTACTTC,CAWSVTGAHEQYF
.,.,TRBJ2-2,TRBV11-2,TGTGCCAGCAGGGAGGGGGTTCTCACCGGGGAGCTGTTTTTT,CASREGVLTGELFF
.,.,TRBJ1-5,TRBV18,TGTGCCAGCTCACCCCGGCAGGTAGGACGCAATCAGCCCCAGCATTTT,CASSPRQVGRNQPQHF
.,.,TRBJ1-2,TRBV6-1,TGTGCCAGCAGACAGGTCCCGTGGGACGGCCATGGCTACACCTTC,CASRQVPWDGHGYTF
.,few,TRBJ1-1,TRBV15,TGTGCCACCAGCACTTCATACTTGAACACTGAAGCTTTCTTT,CATSTSYLNTEAFF
.,.,TRBJ1-6,TRBV7-9,TGTGCCAGCAGCGAAATTGGGGGGAATTCACCCCTCCACTTT,CASSEIGGNSPLHF
.,few,TRBJ2-5,TRBV19,TGTGCCAGTAGCAGACGACGGGTGTCGGAGACCCAGTACTTC,CASSRRRVSETQYF
.,.,TRBJ1-2,TRBV10-3,TGTGCCATCCGGGTTGACACGGGGGCGTCGGGCTACACCTTC,CAIRVDTGASGYTF
TRBD1,many,TRBJ1-2,TRBV12-3/TRBV12-4,TGTGCCAGCACCACGGGACAGGGAAGGGGCTATGGCTACACCTTC,CASTTGQGRGYGYTF
.,.,TRBJ2-4,TRBV9,TGTGCCAGCAGCGTAGGAGGGGTGCTGGGCAAAAACATTCAGTACTTC,CASSVGGVLGKNIQYF